These 2 T cell receptor beta chains originate from one sample sequenced in a study of T cells in Graves' hyperthyroidism and ophthalmopathy. TCR beta CDR3 region amplification was performed from RNA transcripts. TCR CDR3 regions were first amplified by RT-PCR with HTBI primers. Using its own MiXCR run on the multiplex PCR reads, TCRdb lists one record per CDR3 protein. Of more than 300,000 distinct CDR3 sequences listed, roughly 14% are singletons. The source material was blood. The receptors stem from a woman aged 25 to 45 with Graves' ophthalmopathy.

This clonotype showed up many times. The chain has TRBV24-1 and TRBJ1-5, with TRBD1 as a possible D gene (6 bases). V was clipped by 7 bases and J by 2 bases, with 14 bases between them. Germline CDR1 reads KGHDR; CDR2 reads SFDVKD. This CDR3 has 15 residues. CDR3 nucleotides: TGTGCCACCAGGGGAGCAGGGGACGGCAATCAGCCCCAGCATTTT. It codes for CATRGAGDGNQPQHF.

Ten or more counts support this clonotype. The genes are TRBV10-3 and TRBJ1-1; D is ambiguous. Germline CDR1 ENHRY, CDR2 SYGVKD. The CDR3 totals 14 residues. Between the trimmed V and J ends, which lost 2 bases and 0 bases, there was a span of 7 bases. In nucleotides, the CDR3 is TGTGCCATCAGTGAGCGAACAGTGAACACTGAAGCTTTCTTT. This sequence encodes CAISERTVNTEAFF.